A selection of T cell receptor beta chains follows, all from one sample in a study of cytotoxic CD8 clonotypes in ibrutinib-treated CLL. Repertoires were generated with immunoSEQ multiplex PCR, while TCRdb's copy carries only in-frame clones and drops some. The sample shows around 70,000 clones, about 63% of them seen only once. Source: PBMCs, taken after 12 months of ibrutinib treatment. The source of these receptors is a human donor with chronic lymphocytic leukemia. The CDR3 runs from the conserved cysteine through the conserved F or W. Each record gives: D gene, J gene, clone size, V gene, CDR3 DNA, CDR3 protein. The D gene is left open where the match is weak. Part of the rows lack a size; the others show once, few, many or a class for expanded clones.

TRBD1 | TRBJ1-3 | . | TRBV10-3 | TGTGCCATCAGTGAGTCGGGGACAGGGAATGGAAACACCATATATTTT | CAISESGTGNGNTIYF
. | TRBJ2-2 | . | TRBV7-3 | TGTGCCAGCAGCTTGGGCGGGAACACCGGGGAGCTGTTTTTT | CASSLGGNTGELFF
. | TRBJ1-2 | . | TRBV19 | TGTGCCAGTAGTACGTCCCGGGACACTGAAGCCCGCTTC | CASSTSRDTEARF
. | TRBJ1-5 | few | TRBV4-2 | TGTGCCAGCAGCCAAGATCTTTCAAGCAATCAGCCCCAGCATTTT | CASSQDLSSNQPQHF
. | TRBJ2-7 | . | TRBV19 | TGTGCCAGTAGTATAGGATCGGGAACCGAGCAGTACTTC | CASSIGSGTEQYF
. | TRBJ1-1 | . | TRBV5-6 | TGTGCCAGCAGCTTGGCAGGACAGGAAGCTTTCTTT | CASSLAGQEAFF
. | TRBJ1-1 | . | TRBV10-1 | TGCGCCAGCAGTGAGTCAGTCGGGGGGACTGAAGCTTTCTTT | CASSESVGGTEAFF
TRBD2 | TRBJ2-3 | . | TRBV7-3 | TGTGCCAGCAGCTTAATCGGGGGGAGGACCACAGATACGCAGTATTTT | CASSLIGGRTTDTQYF
. | TRBJ2-7 | once | TRBV5-4 | TGTGCCAGCCCAAACGGGAGTTCAGGGGTATTTGGCTTGTACGAGCAGTACTTC | CASPNGSSGVFGLYEQYF
. | TRBJ1-2 | . | TRBV5-6 | TGTGCCAGCAGCGGAAACACACAGAACCCCTATGGCTACACCTTC | CASSGNTQNPYGYTF
TRBD1 | TRBJ2-1 | once | TRBV28 | TGTGCCAGCAGGGGGTTGGGGACAGGGCGCAATGAGCAGTTCTTC | CASRGLGTGRNEQFF
TRBD1 | TRBJ2-6 | . | TRBV19 | TGTGCCAGTAGTATGAGGGACAGGGGGCCTGGGGCCAACGTCCTGACTTTC | CASSMRDRGPGANVLTF
. | TRBJ2-7 | few | TRBV6-6 | TGTGCCAGCATTGGAGGGGACCCCTCCGAGCAGTACTTC | CASIGGDPSEQYF
TRBD1 | TRBJ1-5 | . | TRBV9 | TGTGCCAGCAGCGTAGAAGGGACAGGGGGTATGAGGGGCAATCAGCCCCAGCATTTT | CASSVEGTGGMRGNQPQHF
. | TRBJ1-4 | . | TRBV7-9 | TGTGCCAGCAGCCCAGGGAGGGTTGAAAAACTGTTTTTT | CASSPGRVEKLFF
. | TRBJ2-2 | . | TRBV2 | TGTGCCAGCAGGGCACTCAGGGCAGAGACCGGGGAGCTGTTTTTT | CASRALRAETGELFF
. | TRBJ2-2 | . | TRBV6-6 | TGTGCCAGCAGTTGGACACCGAACACCGGGGAGCTGTTTTTT | CASSWTPNTGELFF
. | TRBJ2-3 | many | TRBV6-4 | TGTGCCAGCAGTGCTGGACCCGGCGGTGCGGCAGATACGCAGTATTTT | CASSAGPGGAADTQYF
. | TRBJ2-5 | . | TRBV7-8 | TGTGCCAGCAGCCCCGGAACCAGAGAGACCCAGTACTTC | CASSPGTRETQYF
. | TRBJ2-1 | . | TRBV10-2 | TGCGCCAGCAGGGCTATATCCTCCTACAATGAGCAGTTCTTC | CASRAISSYNEQFF
TRBD1 | TRBJ1-4 | . | TRBV6-6 | TGTGCCAGCAGTTTGCAGGGGGGAGAAAAACTGTTTTTT | CASSLQGGEKLFF
. | TRBJ2-1 | . | TRBV5-1 | TGCGCCAGCAGCTTGGGCACGGCCGTAAATGAGCAGTTCTTC | CASSLGTAVNEQFF
TRBD1 | TRBJ1-5 | . | TRBV12-5 | TGTGCTAGTGGCCATGGACAGGGTATATTTGGTAGCAATCAGCCCCAGCATTTT | CASGHGQGIFGSNQPQHF
. | TRBJ1-2 | . | TRBV4-3 | TGCGCCAGCAGCCAAGACAGCCTCTATGGCTACACCTTC | CASSQDSLYGYTF
. | TRBJ1-2 | . | TRBV6-4 | TGTGCCAGCAGACCCGACAGGAACGCTAACTATGGCTACACCTTC | CASRPDRNANYGYTF
TRBD1 | TRBJ2-2 | . | TRBV7-3 | TGTGCCAGCAGCTTAATATTGGGAGGGGACAGGGAAGGCACCGGGGAGCTGTTTTTT | CASSLILGGDREGTGELFF
TRBD1 | TRBJ2-3 | . | TRBV5-6 | TGTGCCAGCATCCGGACAGGGGGCGTAACAGATACGCAGTATTTT | CASIRTGGVTDTQYF
. | TRBJ1-1 | . | TRBV9 | TGTGCCAGCAGCGCCTACCTGAACACTGAAGCTTTCTTT | CASSAYLNTEAFF
. | TRBJ2-1 | . | TRBV21-1 | TGTGCCAGCACCCTTGGGACAGGGCCCTACAATGAGCAGTTCTTC | CASTLGTGPYNEQFF
TRBD1 | TRBJ1-4 | . | TRBV30 | TGTGCCTGGAGTGGAAGACAGGGGGGGACTGAAAAACTGTTTTTT | CAWSGRQGGTEKLFF
TRBD1 | TRBJ2-3 | . | TRBV29-1 | TGCAGCGTTGGGACAGGGGGCACAGATACGCAGTATTTT | CSVGTGGTDTQYF
. | TRBJ1-3 | . | TRBV6-6 | TGTGCCAGCAGTATCCGAAGCTCTGGAAACACCATATATTTT | CASSIRSSGNTIYF
TRBD1 | TRBJ2-4 | large | TRBV6-4 | TGTGCCAGCAGGAGAGGACAGGGACCAAGGATGTGCATTCAGTACTTC | CASRRGQGPRMCIQYF
. | TRBJ2-1 | . | TRBV5-4 | TGTGCCAGCAGCTTGCGAGGGATGGATGAGCAGTTCTTC | CASSLRGMDEQFF
. | TRBJ2-7 | . | TRBV5-6 | TGTGCCAGCAGCTTGCCTACCTATGTGGGCGAGCAGTACTTC | CASSLPTYVGEQYF
TRBD1 | TRBJ2-7 | . | TRBV6-1 | TGTGCCAGCAGTGAAGCGCTTCAGAGGACAGGGATCTACGAGCAGTACTTC | CASSEALQRTGIYEQYF
. | TRBJ2-7 | . | TRBV19 | TGTGCCAGTAGTCCTGGGGCGGGACTTTACGAGCAGTACTTC | CASSPGAGLYEQYF
TRBD1 | TRBJ2-7 | . | TRBV7-6 | TGTGCCAGCAGCCCGACCGGGACAGGGACCTACGAGCAGTACTTC | CASSPTGTGTYEQYF
. | TRBJ1-5 | . | TRBV4-1 | TGCGCCAGCAGCCAGGCCGCTTTGGGCAGGGGAATTAATCAGCCCCAGCATTTT | CASSQAALGRGINQPQHF
. | TRBJ2-1 | few | TRBV7-3 | TGTGCCAGCAGCCCCTCCGGAGGGAATGAGCAGTTCTTC | CASSPSGGNEQFF
. | TRBJ2-2 | . | TRBV6-1 | TGTGCCAGCAGTGCGGGAGGACAGGGACCGAACACCGGGGAGCTGTTTTTT | CASSAGGQGPNTGELFF
. | TRBJ1-1 | once | TRBV5-6 | TGTGCCAGCAGCAAACGGACTGGGGTTATGAACACTGAAGCTTTCTTT | CASSKRTGVMNTEAFF
TRBD1 | TRBJ2-7 | . | TRBV7-6 | TGTGCCAGCAGCTCCCCTGGACAGGGGACCTACGAGCAGTACTTC | CASSSPGQGTYEQYF
TRBD1 | TRBJ2-2 | . | TRBV10-2 | TGCGCCAGCAGAGCCCAGGGGGCCGGGGAGCTGTTTTTT | CASRAQGAGELFF
TRBD1 | TRBJ2-5 | few | TRBV6-1 | TGTGCCAGCAGTGTCGACAGGGGGGAGACCCAGTACTTC | CASSVDRGETQYF
. | TRBJ1-1 | . | TRBV7-9 | TGTGCCAGCAGTACCGGGGGCGTGAACACTGAAGCTTTCTTT | CASSTGGVNTEAFF